What follows are 5 T cell receptor beta chains derived from one specimen sequenced in a study of blood T cells in healthy people across ages. A second PCR of roughly 7 to 11 cycles used a sample-barcoded 5' primer and a J-beta primer mix. One entry per CDR3 protein, called by TCRdb with MiXCR from the 5' RACE reads. This sample has hundreds of thousands of distinct CDR3 sequences, with 40% to 50% found just once. The sequencing sample was made of blood. All receptors come from an older man in good health.

The chain employs TRBV5-6 and TRBJ2-3, with D maybe TRBD1 (5 bases). The CDR3 has 14 amino acids. Germline V gene lookup returns CDR1 SGHDT and CDR2 YYEEEE. Trimming left V 7 bases short and J 2 bases short, with 14 bases between. In nucleotides, the CDR3 is TGTGCCAGCGCCGCAAGGGGATACACAGATACGCAGTATTTT. This codes for CASAARGYTDTQYF.

This clonotype was picked up a small number of times. J is TRBJ2-1 and V is TRBV6-2 or TRBV6-3; 9 bases fit TRBD2. This CDR3 has 14 residues. The germline gives CDR1 MNHEY, CDR2 SVGEGT. The J segment lost 7 bases and the V segment lost 7 bases, leaving 8 bases of the junction unmatched. In nucleotides, the CDR3 is TGTGCCAGCACAGCAGCGGGGGGCCGGAATGAGCAGTTCTTC. Translating gives CASTAAGGRNEQFF.

This clonotype occurred a few times. The gene calls are TRBV6-6 and TRBJ2-5; D gene ambiguous. Trimming cost V 2 bases and J 5 bases, with 15 bases left between them. Germline V CDR1 and CDR2: MNHNY, SVGAGI (reference sequence). The CDR3 spans 15 residues. CDR3 DNA sequence: TGTGCCAGCAGTTACCCGGGTGACGGTAGGGAGACCCAGTACTTC. Translating gives CASSYPGDGRETQYF.

Notes on this clonotype: A much larger clone is a single base away; this may be a read error. The V call is TRBV29-1, the J call TRBJ2-5; a possible D gene is TRBD2 (6 bases). Germline CDR1 reads SQVTM; CDR2 reads ANQGSEA. V dropped 4 bases and J dropped 11 bases, with 29 bases sitting between them. This CDR3 comprises 16 residues. The CDR3 is CSVVLQGGRNYNEQYF. CDR3 in DNA: TGCAGCGTTGTCCTCCAGGGAGGACGAAACTACAATGAGCAGTACTTC.

This clonotype appeared a few times. The gene calls are TRBV3-1 and TRBJ1-1; TRBD1 matches 10 bases. The CDR3 is 16 residues long. Germline V gene lookup returns CDR1 LGHDT and CDR2 YNNKEL (reference sequence). The V segment lost 4 bases and the J segment 5 bases; nucleotides outside the gene matches: 10. CDR3 in amino acids: CASSLRTGTGVTEAFF. The CDR3, as DNA: TGTGCCAGCAGCCTTAGAACCGGGACAGGGGTTACTGAAGCTTTCTTT.